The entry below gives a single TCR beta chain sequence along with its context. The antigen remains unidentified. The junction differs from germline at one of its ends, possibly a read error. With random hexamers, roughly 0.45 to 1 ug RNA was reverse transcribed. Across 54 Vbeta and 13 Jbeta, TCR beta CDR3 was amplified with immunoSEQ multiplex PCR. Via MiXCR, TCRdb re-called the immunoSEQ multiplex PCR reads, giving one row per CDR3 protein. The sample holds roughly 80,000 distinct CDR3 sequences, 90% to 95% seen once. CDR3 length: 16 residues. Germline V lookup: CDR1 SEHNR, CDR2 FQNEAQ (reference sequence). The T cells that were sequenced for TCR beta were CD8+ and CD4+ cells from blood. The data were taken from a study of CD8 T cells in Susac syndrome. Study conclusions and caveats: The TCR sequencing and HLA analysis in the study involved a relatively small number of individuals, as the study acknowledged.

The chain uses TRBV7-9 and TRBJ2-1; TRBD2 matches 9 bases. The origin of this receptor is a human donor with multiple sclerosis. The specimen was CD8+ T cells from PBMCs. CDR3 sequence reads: CASSSGRGGSHNEQFF. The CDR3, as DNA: TGTGCCAGCAGCTCGGGGCGGGGGGGCTCCCACAATGAGCAGTTCTTC.